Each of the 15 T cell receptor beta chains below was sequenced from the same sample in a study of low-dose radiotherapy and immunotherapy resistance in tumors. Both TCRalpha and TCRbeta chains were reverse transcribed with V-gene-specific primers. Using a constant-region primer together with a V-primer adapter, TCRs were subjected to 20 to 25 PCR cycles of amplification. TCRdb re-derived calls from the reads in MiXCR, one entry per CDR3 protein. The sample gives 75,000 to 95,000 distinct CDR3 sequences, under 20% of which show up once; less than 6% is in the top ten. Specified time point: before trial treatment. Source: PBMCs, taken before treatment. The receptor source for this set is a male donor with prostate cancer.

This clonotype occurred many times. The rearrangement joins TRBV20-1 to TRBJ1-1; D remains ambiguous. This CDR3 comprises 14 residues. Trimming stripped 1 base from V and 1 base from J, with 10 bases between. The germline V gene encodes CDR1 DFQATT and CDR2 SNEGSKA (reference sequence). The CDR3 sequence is CSARGPTENTEAFF. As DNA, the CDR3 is TGCAGTGCTAGAGGTCCTACAGAGAACACTGAAGCTTTCTTT.

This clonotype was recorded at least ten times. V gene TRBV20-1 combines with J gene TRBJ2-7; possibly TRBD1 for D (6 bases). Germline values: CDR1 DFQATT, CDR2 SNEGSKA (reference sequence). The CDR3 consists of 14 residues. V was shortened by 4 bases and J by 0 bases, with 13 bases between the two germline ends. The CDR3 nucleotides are TGCAGTGCTACAAAGGACAGTGGCTCCTACGAGCAGTACTTC. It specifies CSATKDSGSYEQYF.

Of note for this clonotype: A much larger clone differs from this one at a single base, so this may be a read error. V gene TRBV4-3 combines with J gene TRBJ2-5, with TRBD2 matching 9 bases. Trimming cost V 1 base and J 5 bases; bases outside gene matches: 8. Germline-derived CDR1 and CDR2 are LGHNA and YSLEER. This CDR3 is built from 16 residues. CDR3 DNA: TGCGCCAGCAGCCAAGCCAGCGGGGGGATCCATGAGACCCAGTACTTC. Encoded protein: CASSQASGGIHETQYF.

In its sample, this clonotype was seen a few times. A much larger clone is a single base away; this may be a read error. In nucleotides, the CDR3 is TGTGCCAGCAGCTCCAGACTTAACGGGTACGAGCAGTACTTC. This encodes CASSSRLNGYEQYF. The V gene is TRBV11-2, the J gene TRBJ2-7; no reliable D call. Trimming took off 4 bases at V and 4 bases at J, with 14 bases between the two ends. Per the germline V gene, CDR1 is SGHAT and CDR2 is FQNNGV. The CDR3 loop spans 14 amino acids.

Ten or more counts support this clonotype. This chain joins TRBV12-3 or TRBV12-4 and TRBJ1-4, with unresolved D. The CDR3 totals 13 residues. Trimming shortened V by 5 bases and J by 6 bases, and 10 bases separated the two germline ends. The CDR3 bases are TGTGCCAGCAGTCGCGACGCGGATGAAAAACTGTTTTTT. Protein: CASSRDADEKLFF.

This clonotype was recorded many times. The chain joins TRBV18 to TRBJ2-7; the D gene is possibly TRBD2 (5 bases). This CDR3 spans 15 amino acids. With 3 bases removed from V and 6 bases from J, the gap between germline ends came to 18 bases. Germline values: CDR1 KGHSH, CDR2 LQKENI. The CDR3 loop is CASSPLAPGLGEQYF. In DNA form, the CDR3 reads TGTGCCAGCTCACCCCTAGCCCCCGGTTTGGGCGAGCAGTACTTC.

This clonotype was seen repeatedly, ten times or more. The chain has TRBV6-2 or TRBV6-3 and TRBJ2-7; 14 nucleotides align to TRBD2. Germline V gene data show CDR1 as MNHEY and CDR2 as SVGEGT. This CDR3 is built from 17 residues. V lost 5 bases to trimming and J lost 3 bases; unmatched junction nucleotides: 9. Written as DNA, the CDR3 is TGTGCCAGCAGTGCCAAGGGGACTAGCGGGGGATACTACGAGCAGTACTTC. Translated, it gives CASSAKGTSGGYYEQYF.

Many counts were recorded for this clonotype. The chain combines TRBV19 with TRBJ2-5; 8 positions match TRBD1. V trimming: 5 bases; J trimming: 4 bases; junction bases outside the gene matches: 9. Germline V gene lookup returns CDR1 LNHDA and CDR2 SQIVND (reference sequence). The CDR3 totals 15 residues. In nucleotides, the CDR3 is TGTGCCAGTAGTCCCGGACAGGGTTCCGCAGAGACCCAGTACTTC. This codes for CASSPGQGSAETQYF.

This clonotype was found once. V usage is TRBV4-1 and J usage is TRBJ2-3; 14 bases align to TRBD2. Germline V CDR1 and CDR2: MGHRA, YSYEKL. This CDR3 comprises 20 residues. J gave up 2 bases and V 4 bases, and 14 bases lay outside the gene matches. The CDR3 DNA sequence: TGCGCCAGCAGCCGAGAGACCGGGACTAGCGGGAGCCGTTACACAGATACGCAGTATTTT. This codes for CASSRETGTSGSRYTDTQYF.

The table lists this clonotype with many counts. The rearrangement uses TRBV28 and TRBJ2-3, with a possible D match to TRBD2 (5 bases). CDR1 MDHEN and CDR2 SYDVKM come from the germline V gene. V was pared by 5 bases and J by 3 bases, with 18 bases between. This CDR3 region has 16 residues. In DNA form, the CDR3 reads TGTGCCAGCAGTATCCTTCTAGCAAAAAGAACAGATACGCAGTATTTT. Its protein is CASSILLAKRTDTQYF.

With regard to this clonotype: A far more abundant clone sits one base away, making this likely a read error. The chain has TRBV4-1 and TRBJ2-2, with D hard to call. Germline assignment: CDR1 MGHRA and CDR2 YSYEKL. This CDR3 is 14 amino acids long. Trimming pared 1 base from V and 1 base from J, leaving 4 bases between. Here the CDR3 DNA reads TGCGCCAGCAGCCAAGTCAGGAACACCGGGGAGCTGTTTTTT. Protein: CASSQVRNTGELFF.

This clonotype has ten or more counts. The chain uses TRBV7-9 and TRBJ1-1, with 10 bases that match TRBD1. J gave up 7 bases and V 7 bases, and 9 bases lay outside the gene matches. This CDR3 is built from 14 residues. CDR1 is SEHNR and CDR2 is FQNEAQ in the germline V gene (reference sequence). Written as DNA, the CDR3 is TGTGCCAGCAAGGACAGGGGGAAGGATGGTGAAGCTTTCTTT. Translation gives CASKDRGKDGEAFF.

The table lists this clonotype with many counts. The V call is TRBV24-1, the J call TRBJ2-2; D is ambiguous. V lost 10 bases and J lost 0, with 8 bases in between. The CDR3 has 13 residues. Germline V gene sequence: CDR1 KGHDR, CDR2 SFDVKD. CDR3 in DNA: TGTGCCACGCGAGTAACGAACACCGGGGAGCTGTTTTTT. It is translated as CATRVTNTGELFF.

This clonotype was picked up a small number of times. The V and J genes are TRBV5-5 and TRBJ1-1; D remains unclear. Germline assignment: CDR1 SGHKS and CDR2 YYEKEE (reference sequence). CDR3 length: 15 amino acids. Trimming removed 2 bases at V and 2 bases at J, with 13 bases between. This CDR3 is CASSFDGRTNTEAFF. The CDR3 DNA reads TGTGCCAGCAGCTTCGACGGACGGACTAACACTGAAGCTTTCTTT.

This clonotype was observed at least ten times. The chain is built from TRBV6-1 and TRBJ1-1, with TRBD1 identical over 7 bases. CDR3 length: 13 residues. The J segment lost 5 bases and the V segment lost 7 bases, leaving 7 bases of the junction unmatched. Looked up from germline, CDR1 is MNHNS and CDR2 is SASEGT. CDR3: CASTVKQGTEAFF. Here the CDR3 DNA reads TGTGCCAGCACCGTGAAACAGGGGACTGAAGCTTTCTTT.